The 9 T cell receptor beta chains in this list originate from one sample, sequenced in a study of blood T cell repertoires in COVID-19. Repertoires were generated with immunoSEQ multiplex PCR, while TCRdb's copy carries only in-frame clones and drops some. Counted here are 140,000 or so clones, approximately 80% occurring once; the ten biggest clones make up roughly a tenth. The material sequenced was peripheral blood. These receptors all come from a man in his sixties with active or convalescent COVID-19.

The CDR3 here is CASLGRGTVEAFF. As DNA, the CDR3 is TGTGCCAGCTTGGGCAGGGGGACGGTTGAAGCTTTCTTT. The rearrangement joins TRBV27 to TRBJ1-1, with 7 bases lining up with TRBD1. Looked up from germline, CDR1 is MNHEY and CDR2 is SMNVEV (reference sequence). Trimming at V came to 8 bases and at J to 7 bases, leaving 10 bases not matched to a gene. The CDR3 is made up of 13 amino acids.

The CDR3 loop is CASSSPGSSYNEQFF. CDR3 sequence (DNA): TGTGCCAGCAGTTCGCCCGGGAGCTCCTACAATGAGCAGTTCTTC. The gene calls are TRBV6-2 or TRBV6-3 and TRBJ2-1, with D possibly being TRBD2 (6 bases). The V gene's germline CDR1 is MNHEY and CDR2 SVGEGT. The CDR3 sequence is 15 residues long. Trimming cost V 4 bases and J 0 bases, with 10 bases left between them.

This chain joins TRBV18 and TRBJ2-7; TRBD1 matches 8 bases. This CDR3 contains 12 residues. Germline-derived CDR1 and CDR2 are KGHSH and LQKENI. V gave up 6 bases and J gave up 3 bases; unmatched junction bases: 1. The CDR3 nucleotides are TGTGCCAGCTCGACAGGGGTCTACGAGCAGTACGTC. Translation gives CASSTGVYEQYV.

This clone was found a few times. The rearrangement joins TRBV7-9 to TRBJ2-1; D gene ambiguous. This CDR3 has 13 amino acids. Looked up from germline, CDR1 is SEHNR and CDR2 is FQNEAQ (reference sequence). Trimming left V 5 bases short and J 4 bases short, with 9 bases between. CDR3 nucleotide sequence: TGTGCCAGCAGCCCTTTACATTACAATGAGCAGTTCTTC. Its protein product is CASSPLHYNEQFF.

The chain has TRBV10-1 and TRBJ1-4, with D possibly matching TRBD1 (6 bases). Germline V lookup: CDR1 WNHNN, CDR2 SYGVQD (reference sequence). V was pared by 0 bases and J by 5 bases, with 10 bases between. This CDR3 is built from 15 residues. CDR3: CASSESSRGNEKLFF. The CDR3 DNA follows: TGCGCCAGCAGTGAGTCGAGTAGGGGGAATGAAAAACTGTTTTTT.

The CDR3 reads CASSFSGASNQPQHF. The CDR3 nucleotides are TGTGCCAGCAGCTTCTCAGGGGCCAGCAATCAGCCCCAGCATTTT. The J gene is TRBJ1-5, the V gene TRBV7-9; weak D call: TRBD1 (6 bases). Looked up from germline, CDR1 is SEHNR and CDR2 is FQNEAQ (reference sequence). The V and J ends lost 3 bases and 1 base respectively, with 10 bases between them. The CDR3 runs to 15 residues.

This chain joins TRBV27 and TRBJ1-3, with D possibly matching TRBD1 (5 bases). The V and J ends lost 5 bases and 8 bases respectively, with 25 bases between them. Germline V gene sequence: CDR1 MNHEY, CDR2 SMNVEV (reference sequence). This CDR3 spans 17 amino acids. The CDR3 loop is CASSPVRGDFSLDTIYF. The CDR3 DNA is TGTGCCAGCAGTCCTGTCCGGGGGGATTTCAGTCTGGACACCATATATTTT.

This rearrangement joins TRBV25-1 to TRBJ1-2, with D uncertain. Germline V lookup: CDR1 MGHDK, CDR2 SYGVNS. V shed 6 bases and J shed 5 bases, with 10 bases lying between them. This CDR3 is built from 12 residues. CDR3 nucleotides: TGTGCCAGCAGCCCCGGTTCGTATGGCTACACCTTC. Encoded protein: CASSPGSYGYTF.

CDR3 residues: CASTRGTRGAGELFF. In DNA, the CDR3 is TGTGCCAGTACTCGGGGGACTAGAGGGGCCGGGGAGCTGTTTTTT. This sequence joins TRBV19 and TRBJ2-2; 8 bases are a match to TRBD2. Germline V gives CDR1 LNHDA, CDR2 SQIVND (reference sequence). The ends lost 7 bases at V and 6 bases at J; junction bases unmatched: 10. The CDR3 contains 15 residues.